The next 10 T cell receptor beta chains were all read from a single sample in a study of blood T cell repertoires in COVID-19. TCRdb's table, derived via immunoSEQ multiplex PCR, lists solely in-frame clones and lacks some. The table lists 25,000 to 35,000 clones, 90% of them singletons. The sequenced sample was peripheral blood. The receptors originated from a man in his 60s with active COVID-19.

CDR3 protein: CASSGGTPSGANVLTF. The CDR3 bases are TGTGCCAGCAGTGGAGGGACACCGTCTGGGGCCAACGTCCTGACTTTC. The genes are TRBV6-1 and TRBJ2-6; tentatively, D is TRBD1 (6 bases). Germline V gene data show CDR1 as MNHNS and CDR2 as SASEGT. Trimming removed 4 bases from V and 1 base from J, with 11 bases in between. This CDR3 has 16 residues.

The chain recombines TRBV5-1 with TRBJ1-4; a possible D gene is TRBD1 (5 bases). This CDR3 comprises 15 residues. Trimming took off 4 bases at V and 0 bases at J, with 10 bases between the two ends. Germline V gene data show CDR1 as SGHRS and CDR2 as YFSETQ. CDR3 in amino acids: CASSLEQATNEKLFF. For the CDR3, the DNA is TGCGCCAGCAGCCTGGAACAGGCAACTAATGAAAAACTGTTTTTT.

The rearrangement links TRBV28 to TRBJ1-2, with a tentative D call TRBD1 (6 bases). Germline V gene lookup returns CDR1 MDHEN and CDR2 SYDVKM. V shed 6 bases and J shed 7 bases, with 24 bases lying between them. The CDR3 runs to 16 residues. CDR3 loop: CASRPTTGRVGAGYTF. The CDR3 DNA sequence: TGTGCCAGCAGACCGACTACAGGGCGGGTAGGGGCTGGCTACACCTTC.

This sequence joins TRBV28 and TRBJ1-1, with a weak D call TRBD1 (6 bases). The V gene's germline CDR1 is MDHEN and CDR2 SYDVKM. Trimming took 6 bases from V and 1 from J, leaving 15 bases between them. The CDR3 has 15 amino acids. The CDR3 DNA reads TGTGCCAGCAGAGAACTGGGGGCTCAGAACACTGAAGCTTTCTTT. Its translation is CASRELGAQNTEAFF.

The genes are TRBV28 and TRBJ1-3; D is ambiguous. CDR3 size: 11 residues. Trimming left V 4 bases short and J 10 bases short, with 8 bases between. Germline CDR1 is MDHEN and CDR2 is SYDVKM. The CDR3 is CASSSPGTIYF. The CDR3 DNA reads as TGTGCCAGCAGTTCCCCGGGTACCATATATTTT.

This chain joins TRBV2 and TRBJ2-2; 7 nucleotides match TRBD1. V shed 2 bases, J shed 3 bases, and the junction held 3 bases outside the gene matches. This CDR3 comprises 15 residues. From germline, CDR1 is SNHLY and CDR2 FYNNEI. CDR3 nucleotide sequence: TGTGCCAGCAGTGAACAGGGGGTATACACCGGGGAGCTGTTTTTT. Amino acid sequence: CASSEQGVYTGELFF.

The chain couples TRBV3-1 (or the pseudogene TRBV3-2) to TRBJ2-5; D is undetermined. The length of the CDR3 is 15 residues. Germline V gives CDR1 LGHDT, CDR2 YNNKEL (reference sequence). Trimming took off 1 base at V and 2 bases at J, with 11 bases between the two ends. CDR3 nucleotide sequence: TGTGCCAGCAGCCAAGCGGTGTCAGGTCAAGAGACCCAGTACTTC. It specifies CASSQAVSGQETQYF.

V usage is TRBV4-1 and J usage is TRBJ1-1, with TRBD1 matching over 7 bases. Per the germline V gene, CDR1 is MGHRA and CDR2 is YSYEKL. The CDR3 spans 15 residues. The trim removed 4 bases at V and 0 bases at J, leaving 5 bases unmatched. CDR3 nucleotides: TGCGCCAGCAGCCCCCGGGACAGACTGAACACTGAAGCTTTCTTT. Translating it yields CASSPRDRLNTEAFF.

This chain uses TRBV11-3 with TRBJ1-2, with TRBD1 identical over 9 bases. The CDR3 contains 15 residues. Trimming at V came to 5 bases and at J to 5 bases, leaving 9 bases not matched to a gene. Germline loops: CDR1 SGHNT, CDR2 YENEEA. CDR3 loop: CASSNRGPSSYGYTF. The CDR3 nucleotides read TGTGCCAGCAGCAACAGGGGGCCGTCGTCATATGGCTACACCTTC.

The CDR3 here is CATSVPQGDSYNEQFF. DNA for the CDR3: TGTGCCACCAGTGTCCCCCAGGGTGACTCCTACAATGAGCAGTTCTTC. The V call is TRBV24-1, the J call TRBJ2-1, with D possibly TRBD1 on 5 matching bases. Trimming pared 5 bases from V and 0 bases from J, leaving 13 bases between. Germline CDR1 reads KGHDR; CDR2 reads SFDVKD. CDR3 length: 16 amino acids.